Below are 23 T cell receptor beta chains sequenced from a single sample in a study of graft-versus-host responses after intestinal transplantation. The assay was immunoSEQ multiplex PCR, and TCRdb's table has in-frame clones only and misses some. This table has 85,000 to 100,000 clones, approximately 90% appearing once. No antigen has been assigned to these receptors. Sequenced material: unstimulated CD8+ T cells sorted from spleen or lymph node cells, taken before transplant. The receptors shown here come from a human donor who was the organ donor for an intestinal transplant.

The chain recombines TRBV13 with TRBJ2-5, with D perhaps matching TRBD2 (7 bases). Trimming left V 3 bases short and J 4 bases short, with 15 bases between. The CDR3 is made up of 15 amino acids. Germline CDR1 PRHDT, CDR2 FYEKMQ (reference sequence). The CDR3 coding sequence is TGTGCCAGCAGCTTTGAATCGGGGGGCGTAGAGACCCAGTACTTC. Protein sequence: CASSFESGGVETQYF.

In nucleotides, the CDR3 is TGTGCCAGCAGAAACGGAGGGGTGAACACTGAAGCTTTCTTT. It specifies CASRNGGVNTEAFF. The rearrangement joins TRBV7-8 to TRBJ1-1; D may be TRBD1 (5 bases). Germline values: CDR1 SGHVS, CDR2 FQNEAQ. This CDR3 is 14 amino acids long. Trimming stripped 6 bases from V and 0 bases from J, with 11 bases between.

This chain connects TRBV5-4 to TRBJ2-2; 12 nucleotides align to TRBD2. Germline V gene data show CDR1 as SGHNT and CDR2 as YYREEE (reference sequence). The CDR3 covers 16 residues. The V gene end was trimmed by 5 bases and the J gene end by 4 bases; junction bases not matched to a gene: 6. The CDR3 here is CASSRGLAGTTGELFF. As DNA, the CDR3 is TGTGCCAGCAGTAGAGGACTAGCGGGAACCACCGGGGAGCTGTTTTTT. Complete variable domain (other parts from reference TRBV5-4 and TRBJ2-2): ETGVTQSPTHLIKTRGQQVTLRCSSQSGHNTVSWYQQALGQGPQFIFQYYREEENGRGNFPPRFSGLQFPNYSSELNVNALELDDSALYLCASSRGLAGTTGELFFGEGSRLTVL.

The chain couples TRBV9 to TRBJ2-3, with 10 bases aligning to TRBD2. CDR1 SGDLS and CDR2 YYNGEE come from the germline V gene. V lost 0 bases and J lost 4; bases outside the gene matches: 5. The length of the CDR3 is 16 residues. The DNA for the CDR3 is TGTGCCAGCAGCGTAGGACTAGCGGGTTTGCCAGATACGCAGTATTTT. It translates to CASSVGLAGLPDTQYF.

V and J are TRBV2 and TRBJ1-2, with TRBD1 as a possible D gene (5 bases). Germline CDR1 and CDR2: SNHLY and FYNNEI. The CDR3 totals 10 residues. V lost 9 bases, J lost 7 bases, and 9 bases lay in between. The CDR3 reads CASSGFGYTF. The CDR3 DNA is TGTGCCAGTTCAGGGTTTGGCTACACCTTC.

The chain couples TRBV11-1 to TRBJ1-1, with TRBD1 as a possible D gene (5 bases). This CDR3 has 15 residues. The germline V gene encodes CDR1 SGHAT and CDR2 FQDESV (reference sequence). V lost 6 bases and J lost 5, with 19 bases in between. The CDR3 bases are TGTGCCAGCAGAGCTTTGGCTGGGGCAAAAACTGAAGCTTTCTTT. Translated, it gives CASRALAGAKTEAFF.

V gene TRBV29-1 combines with J gene TRBJ2-1; tentatively, D is TRBD2 (5 bases). Trimming took off 4 bases at V and 7 bases at J, with 14 bases between the two ends. The CDR3 is 13 amino acids. Germline CDR1 and CDR2: SQVTM and ANQGSEA. The CDR3 nucleotides are TGCAGCGTTGCTTTAGAGGGCCTGAATGAGCAGTTCTTC. Translating it yields CSVALEGLNEQFF.

This rearrangement joins TRBV6-5 to TRBJ1-2; TRBD1 aligns across 8 bases. The V gene end was trimmed by 6 bases and the J gene end by 7 bases; junction bases not matched to a gene: 7. The CDR3 runs to 13 residues. The germline V gene encodes CDR1 MNHEY and CDR2 SVGAGI. CDR3 loop: CASSALGQGGYTF. In nucleotides, the CDR3 is TGTGCCAGCAGCGCTTTAGGACAGGGTGGCTACACCTTC.

J is TRBJ2-7 and V is TRBV13; a weak D match, TRBD2 (6 bases). CDR1 is PRHDT and CDR2 is FYEKMQ in the germline V gene (reference sequence). The V and J ends lost 4 bases and 1 base respectively, with 8 bases between them. CDR3 size: 13 residues. CDR3 amino acids: CASSYGGSYEQYF. Here the CDR3 DNA reads TGTGCCAGCAGCTACGGGGGTTCCTACGAGCAGTACTTC. Full variable domain (missing parts from reference TRBV13 and TRBJ2-7): AAGVIQSPRHLIKEKRETATLKCYPIPRHDTVYWYQQGPGQDPQFLISFYEKMQSDKGSIPDRFSAQQFSDYHSELNMSSLELGDSALYFCASSYGGSYEQYFGPGTRLTVT.

The chain recombines TRBV7-3 with TRBJ2-1; 8 bases map to TRBD2. Looked up from germline, CDR1 is SGHTA and CDR2 is FQGTGA. The CDR3 consists of 18 residues. Trimming took 1 base from V and 4 from J; bases not matched to a gene: 12. For the CDR3, the DNA is TGTGCCAGCAGCTTAAATTGGGAAGCGGGGGAGGCGTACAATGAGCAGTTCTTC. This encodes CASSLNWEAGEAYNEQFF. Based on the CDR3 plus reference TRBV7-3 and TRBJ2-1, the full variable domain is GAGVSQTPSNKVTEKGKYVELRCDPISGHTALYWYRQSLGQGPEFLIYFQGTGAADDSGLPNDRFFAVRPEGSVSTLKIQRTERGDSAVYLCASSLNWEAGEAYNEQFFGPGTRLTVL.

The chain employs TRBV4-2 and TRBJ1-2; 7 bases map to TRBD1. Germline V gene data show CDR1 as LGHNA and CDR2 as YNFKEQ. Trimming removed 1 base from V and 4 bases from J; junction bases left unmatched: 18. This CDR3 contains 19 residues. In DNA form, the CDR3 reads TGTGCCAGCAGCCAAGTACGAAACGACAGGGTATCAACCCCCTATGGCTACACCTTC. Protein sequence: CASSQVRNDRVSTPYGYTF.

This rearrangement joins TRBV25-1 to TRBJ2-7; 9 nucleotides match TRBD1. CDR3 length: 13 amino acids. The germline V gene has CDR1 MGHDK and CDR2 SYGVNS. Trimming cost V 4 bases and J 7 bases; bases outside gene matches: 5. DNA for the CDR3: TGTGCCAGCAGTGGTGGACAGGGGCGGGAGCAGTACTTC. Amino acid sequence: CASSGGQGREQYF.

The gene calls are TRBV11-2 and TRBJ2-7, with TRBD1 matching 8 bases. Trimming at V came to 5 bases and at J to 3 bases, leaving 9 bases not matched to a gene. From germline, CDR1 is SGHAT and CDR2 FQNNGV. The CDR3 is made up of 15 amino acids. CDR3 DNA sequence: TGTGCCAGCAGCCCTGACAGGGGTCCTTTCTACGAGCAGTACTTC. This codes for CASSPDRGPFYEQYF.

The genes are TRBV2 and TRBJ1-2; possibly TRBD1 for D (5 bases). Germline lookup yields CDR1 SNHLY and CDR2 FYNNEI. V lost 6 bases and J lost 0, with 11 bases in between. The CDR3 has 14 amino acids. CDR3 region: CASSPAGSNYGYTF. The DNA for the CDR3 is TGTGCCAGCAGCCCTGCAGGGTCTAACTATGGCTACACCTTC.

This chain connects TRBV27 to TRBJ2-3; D may be TRBD2 (6 bases). CDR3 length: 15 amino acids. The V end was cut by 6 bases, the J end by 5 bases, with 18 bases between. From germline, CDR1 is MNHEY and CDR2 SMNVEV (reference sequence). The CDR3 DNA sequence: TGTGCCAGCAGGGGGAGATGGGGGGTAGAAGATACGCAGTATTTT. Translating it yields CASRGRWGVEDTQYF.

This clone was observed a handful of times. The CDR3 DNA reads as TGTGCCAGCAGCGAGACATCCCTGTTTTACGAGCAGTACTTC. Its protein product is CASSETSLFYEQYF. The V call is TRBV6-1, the J call TRBJ2-7; D is uncertain. CDR3 length: 14 amino acids. The germline V gene has CDR1 MNHNS and CDR2 SASEGT. V was trimmed by 6 bases and J by 4 bases, leaving 16 bases between them.

The table lists this clone with a count of one. The chain has TRBV10-2 and TRBJ2-3, with 8 nucleotides matching TRBD2. Germline trimming cut 2 bases from V and 1 base from J; bases unmatched to any gene: 5. The CDR3 has 16 residues. The germline gives CDR1 WSHSY, CDR2 SAAADI. CDR3 coding DNA: TGCGCCAGCAGTGAGCGGGGGGGCCGGGGCACAGATACGCAGTATTTT. Residues: CASSERGGRGTDTQYF.

This chain joins TRBV29-1 and TRBJ2-3; tentatively, D is TRBD2 (6 bases). Deletions cut 1 base from V and 2 bases from J, with 10 bases between. This CDR3 is built from 14 residues. Germline assignment: CDR1 SQVTM and CDR2 ANQGSEA. CDR3 nucleotides: TGCAGCGTTGAAGGGGGGACTTACACAGATACGCAGTATTTT. This gives the protein CSVEGGTYTDTQYF.

The chain has TRBV7-9 and TRBJ2-2; no firm D call. The germline gives CDR1 SEHNR, CDR2 FQNEAQ (reference sequence). V lost 0 bases to trimming and J lost 6 bases, with 8 bases between them. The CDR3 has 14 amino acids. CDR3 nucleotide sequence: TGTGCCAGCAGCTTAGCGCCCACGGCCGGGGAGCTGTTTTTT. It codes for CASSLAPTAGELFF.

The rearrangement joins TRBV27 to TRBJ2-7; 10 positions agree with TRBD2. Germline V gene data show CDR1 as MNHEY and CDR2 as SMNVEV (reference sequence). V dropped 3 bases and J dropped 7; count of bases not matched to a gene: 12. The CDR3 has 16 amino acids. The DNA for the CDR3 is TGTGCCAGCAGTTTTCTGACTACTAGCGGGATTTGGGAGCAGTACTTC. Protein: CASSFLTTSGIWEQYF.

The sample holds one count of this clone. As DNA, the CDR3 is TGTGCCAGCAGTGAAAGCCCCCTCAGGAGGTCCACTGAAGCTTTCTTT. This codes for CASSESPLRRSTEAFF. This chain joins TRBV2 and TRBJ1-1; D ambiguous. The germline CDR1 and CDR2 sequences are SNHLY and FYNNEI. The CDR3 is made up of 16 amino acids. Trimming removed 2 bases from V and 4 bases from J, with 17 bases in between.

This chain uses TRBV5-1 with TRBJ2-5; D is ambiguous. The CDR3 runs to 14 residues. The ends were cut back, 4 bases at V and 4 bases at J, with 14 bases in the middle. Germline lookup yields CDR1 SGHRS and CDR2 YFSETQ. The CDR3, as DNA: TGCGCCAGCAGCGATTTCCCACTTCGAGAGACCCAGTACTTC. Translated: CASSDFPLRETQYF.

The chain recombines TRBV27 with TRBJ2-1, with 7 bases identical to TRBD2. Germline trimming cut 5 bases from V and 10 bases from J; bases unmatched to any gene: 11. Per the germline V gene, CDR1 is MNHEY and CDR2 is SMNVEV (reference sequence). This CDR3 has 14 amino acids. The CDR3 reads CASSPYRGLREQFF. The CDR3 region has the DNA TGTGCCAGCAGTCCCTACCGGGGACTAAGAGAGCAGTTCTTC.